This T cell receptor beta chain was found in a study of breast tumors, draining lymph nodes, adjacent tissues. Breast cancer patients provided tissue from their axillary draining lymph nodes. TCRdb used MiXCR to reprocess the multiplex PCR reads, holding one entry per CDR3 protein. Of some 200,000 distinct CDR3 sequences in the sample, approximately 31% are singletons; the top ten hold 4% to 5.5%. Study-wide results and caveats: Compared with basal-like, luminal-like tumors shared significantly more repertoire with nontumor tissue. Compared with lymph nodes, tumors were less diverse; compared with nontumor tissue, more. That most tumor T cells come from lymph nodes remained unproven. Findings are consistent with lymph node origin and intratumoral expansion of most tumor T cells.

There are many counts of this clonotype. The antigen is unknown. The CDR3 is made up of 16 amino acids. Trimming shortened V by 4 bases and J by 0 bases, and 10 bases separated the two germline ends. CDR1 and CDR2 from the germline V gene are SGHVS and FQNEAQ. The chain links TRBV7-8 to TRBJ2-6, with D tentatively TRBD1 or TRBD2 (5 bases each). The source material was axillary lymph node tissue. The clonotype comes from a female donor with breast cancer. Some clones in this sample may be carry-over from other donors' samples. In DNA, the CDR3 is TGTGCCAGCAGCTGGGACCTTCCCTCTGGGGCCAACGTCCTGACTTTC. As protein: CASSWDLPSGANVLTF.